This T cell receptor beta chain was profiled in a study of post-analysis software for immune sequencing data. Study-wide context: Disease courses included relapsing-remitting, secondary progressive and progressive-relapsing multiple sclerosis. Study-wide points: Clustering by F measure revealed strong co-clustering among samples prepared together in one batch. There were five or six TRBV segments more frequent in patients than controls, and TRBV5-6, TRBV5-1 and TRBV20-1 were among them. For normalized Chao1 diversity, multiple sclerosis patients scored significantly lower than controls did.

Every TCR beta cDNA library bore unique molecular identifiers. Once roughly 0.85 to 11 million T cells were used, a few hundred thousand cDNA molecules resulted. A single record per CDR3 protein comes from TCRdb applying MiXCR to the PCR reads. The sample carries 380,000 or so distinct CDR3 sequences, roughly 30% recorded once. The germline gives CDR1 KGHDR, CDR2 SFDVKD. Trimming stripped 2 bases from V and 7 bases from J, with 11 bases between. The CDR3 is 13 residues long. As concerns this clonotype: Its antigen is not identified.

Material for sequencing was blood. V is TRBV24-1 and J is TRBJ2-7; D ambiguous. The TCR sequence derives from a girl under 18 with multiple sclerosis. This CDR3 is CATSDWPYNEQYF. The CDR3 DNA reads as TGTGCCACCAGTGATTGGCCCTACAATGAGCAGTACTTC.